This T cell receptor beta chain stems from a study of blood T cell repertoires in COVID-19. Study in general: The samples span acute and convalescent COVID-19 from the United States, Italy and Spain.

The germline V gene has CDR1 MNHEY and CDR2 SMNVEV (reference sequence). The J segment lost 5 bases and the V segment lost 0 bases, leaving 5 bases of the junction unmatched. The CDR3 sequence is 16 residues long. Participants were aged 18 to 89 years, lived in under 25 US areas, and enrolled virtually. During the 2 weeks before they entered the study, exposed participants had met someone with a PCR-confirmed or clinician-diagnosed COVID-19 case. Profiled with immunoSEQ multiplex PCR; TCRdb holds only in-frame clones, not every one. The sample yields over 200,000 clones, about 87% seen once. This sequence originates from a woman in her twenties or thirties who had been exposed to COVID-19. The material sequenced was PBMCs or T cells enriched from blood (not recorded which). V gene TRBV27 combines with J gene TRBJ2-3, with 10 bases fitting TRBD2. The CDR3 coding sequence is TGTGCCAGCAGTTTATCAGCGGGAGGGCCAAGAGATACGCAGTATTTT. This encodes CASSLSAGGPRDTQYF.